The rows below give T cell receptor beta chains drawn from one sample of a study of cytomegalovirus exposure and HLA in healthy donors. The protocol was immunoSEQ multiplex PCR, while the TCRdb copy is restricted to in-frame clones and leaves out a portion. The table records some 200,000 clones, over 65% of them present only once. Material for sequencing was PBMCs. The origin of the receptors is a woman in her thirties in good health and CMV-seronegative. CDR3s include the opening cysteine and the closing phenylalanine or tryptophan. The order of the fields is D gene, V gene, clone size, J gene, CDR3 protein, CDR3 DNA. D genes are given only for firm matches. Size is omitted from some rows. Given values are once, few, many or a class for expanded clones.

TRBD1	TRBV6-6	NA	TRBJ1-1	CASRGQGRGTEAFF	TGTGCCAGCAGAGGACAGGGGCGAGGTACTGAAGCTTTCTTT
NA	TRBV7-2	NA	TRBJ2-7	CASSSAFSSGALYEQYF	TGTGCCAGCAGCTCAGCCTTTTCGTCGGGAGCTCTCTACGAGCAGTACTTC
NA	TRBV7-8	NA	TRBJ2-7	CASSLSNRVSYEQYF	TGTGCCAGCAGCTTGAGTAACAGGGTAAGCTACGAGCAGTACTTC
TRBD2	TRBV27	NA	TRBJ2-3	CASSFPVTSGGATAYF	TGTGCCAGCAGTTTTCCCGTGACTAGCGGGGGGGCCACAGCGTATTTT
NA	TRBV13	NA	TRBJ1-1	CASHLGVGGGWTEAFF	TGTGCCAGCCACTTGGGAGTGGGGGGGGGTTGGACTGAAGCTTTCTTT
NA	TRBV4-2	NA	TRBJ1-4	CASSQDGGAPVNEKLFF	TGTGCCAGCAGCCAGGACGGGGGGGCGCCGGTTAATGAAAAACTGTTTTTT
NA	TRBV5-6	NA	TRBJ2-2	CASIFTGLSSGELFF	TGTGCCAGCATCTTTACGGGTTTGAGCTCCGGGGAGCTGTTTTTT
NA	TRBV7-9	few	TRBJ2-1	CASTMGLHNEQFF	TGTGCCAGCACAATGGGACTTCACAATGAGCAGTTCTTC
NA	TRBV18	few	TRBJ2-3	CASSPPVADTDTQYF	TGTGCCAGCTCACCACCGGTGGCTGACACAGATACGCAGTATTTT
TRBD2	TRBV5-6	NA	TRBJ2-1	CASKLRGGAGDEQFF	TGTGCCAGCAAACTGCGGGGGGGCGCGGGCGATGAGCAGTTCTTC
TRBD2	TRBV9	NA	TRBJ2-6	CASSPREGGLSGANVLTF	TGTGCCAGCAGCCCCCGGGAGGGGGGGTTGTCTGGGGCCAACGTCCTGACTTTC
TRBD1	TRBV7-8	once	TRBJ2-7	CASSTTGVVYEQYF	TGTGCCAGCAGCACGACAGGGGTTGTCTACGAGCAGTACTTC
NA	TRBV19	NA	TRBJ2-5	CASSIQGLGETQYF	TGTGCCAGTAGTATACAAGGACTGGGGGAGACCCAGTACTTC
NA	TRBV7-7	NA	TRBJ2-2	CASSLLGGTGELFF	TGTGCCAGCAGCCTGTTAGGGGGCACCGGGGAGCTGTTTTTT
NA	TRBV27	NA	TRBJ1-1	CASSSTSTVGTEAFF	TGTGCCAGCAGCTCAACCTCGACTGTAGGCACTGAAGCTTTCTTT
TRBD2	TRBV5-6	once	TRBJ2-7	CASRGAGERYEQYF	TGTGCCAGCAGAGGGGCGGGGGAGCGGTACGAGCAGTACTTC
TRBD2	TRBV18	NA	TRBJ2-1	CASSRGTSGFSANEQFF	TGTGCCAGCTCACGGGGGACTAGCGGGTTTTCCGCTAATGAGCAGTTCTTC
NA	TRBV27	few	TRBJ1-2	CASSLSFQGTYGYTF	TGTGCCAGCAGTTTATCGTTTCAGGGAACCTATGGCTACACCTTC
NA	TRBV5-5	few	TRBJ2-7	CASSIEGYEQYF	TGTGCCAGCAGCATAGAGGGTTACGAGCAGTACTTC
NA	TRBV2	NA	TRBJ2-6	CASIERRNLAGANVLTF	TGTGCCAGCATCGAAAGACGCAACCTAGCCGGGGCCAACGTCCTGACTTTC
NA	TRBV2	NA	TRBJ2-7	CASSEDGGEGYEQYF	TGTGCCAGCAGTGAAGACGGGGGAGAAGGGTACGAGCAGTACTTC
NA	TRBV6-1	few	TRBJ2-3	CASSETPGYTDTQYF	TGTGCCAGCAGTGAAACTCCAGGATACACAGATACGCAGTATTTT
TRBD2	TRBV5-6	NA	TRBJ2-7	CASSHPSGYYEQYF	TGTGCCAGCAGCCATCCTAGCGGGTACTACGAGCAGTACTTC
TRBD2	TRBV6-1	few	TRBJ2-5	CASRVSGELKTQYF	TGTGCCAGCAGAGTTAGCGGGGAGCTTAAGACCCAGTACTTC
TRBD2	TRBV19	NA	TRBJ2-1	CASITSGLSYNEQFF	TGTGCCAGTATCACTAGCGGCCTTTCCTACAATGAGCAGTTCTTC
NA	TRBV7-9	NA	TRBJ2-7	CASSLSRAMSYEQYF	TGTGCCAGCAGCTTATCTCGTGCGATGTCCTACGAGCAGTACTTC
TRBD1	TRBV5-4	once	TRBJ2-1	CASSLARGLSEQFF	TGTGCCAGCAGCTTGGCAAGGGGGCTTAGTGAGCAGTTCTTC
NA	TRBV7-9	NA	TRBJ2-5	CASSLGSGAVETQYF	TGTGCCAGCAGCTTAGGGTCAGGGGCAGTAGAGACCCAGTACTTC
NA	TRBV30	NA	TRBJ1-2	CAWTSWNYGYTF	TGTGCCTGGACGAGCTGGAACTATGGCTACACCTTC
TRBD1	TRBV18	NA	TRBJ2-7	CASSSMDRAFYEQYF	TGTGCCAGCTCAAGTATGGACAGGGCCTTCTACGAGCAGTACTTC
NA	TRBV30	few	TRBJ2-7	CAWGDSTAYEQYF	TGTGCCTGGGGGGACTCGACCGCCTACGAGCAGTACTTC
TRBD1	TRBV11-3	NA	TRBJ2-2	CASSTDRAGELFF	TGTGCCAGCAGCACCGACAGGGCCGGGGAGCTGTTTTTT
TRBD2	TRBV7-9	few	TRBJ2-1	CASSLEGTSGSLYNEQFF	TGTGCCAGCAGCTTAGAGGGGACTAGCGGGAGCCTATACAATGAGCAGTTCTTC
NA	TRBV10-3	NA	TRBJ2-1	CAIRGDSAEQFF	TGTGCCATCAGGGGGGACTCGGCGGAGCAGTTCTTC
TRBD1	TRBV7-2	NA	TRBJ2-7	CASSLSNSGQPPFEQYF	TGTGCCAGCAGCTTATCGAATTCGGGACAGCCTCCGTTTGAGCAGTACTTC
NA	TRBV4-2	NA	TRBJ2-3	CASSQGVDTQYF	TGTGCCAGCAGCCAGGGAGTAGATACGCAGTATTTT
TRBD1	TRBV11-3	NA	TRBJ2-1	CASSYGTGYHYTNNEQFF	TGTGCCAGCAGCTACGGGACAGGGTACCATTACACCAACAATGAGCAGTTCTTC
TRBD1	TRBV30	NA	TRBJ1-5	CAWSEDRAQPQHF	TGTGCCTGGAGTGAGGACAGGGCTCAGCCCCAGCATTTT
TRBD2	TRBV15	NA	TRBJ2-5	CATSSRTSGMETQYF	TGTGCCACCAGCAGTAGGACTAGCGGGATGGAGACCCAGTACTTC
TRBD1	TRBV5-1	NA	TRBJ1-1	CASTQVGQGNMNTEAFF	TGCGCCAGCACCCAAGTGGGACAGGGGAACATGAACACTGAAGCTTTCTTT
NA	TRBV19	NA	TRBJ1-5	CASTQTGYGQPQHF	TGTGCCAGTACCCAGACAGGATATGGTCAGCCCCAGCATTTT
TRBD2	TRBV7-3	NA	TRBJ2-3	CASSISGRAIDTQYF	TGTGCCAGCAGTATTAGCGGGAGGGCCATTGATACGCAGTATTTT
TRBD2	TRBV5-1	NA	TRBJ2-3	CASSSSGGGNTQYF	TGCGCCAGCAGCTCTAGCGGGGGGGGGAATACGCAGTATTTT
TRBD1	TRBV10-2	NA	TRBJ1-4	CASSDRDRGLILEKLFF	TGCGCCAGCAGCGATCGGGACAGGGGGCTTATTTTGGAAAAACTGTTTTTT
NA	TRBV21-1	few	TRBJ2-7	CASSNHPTGKKSYEQYF	TGTGCCAGCAGCAATCATCCGACAGGGAAAAAATCCTACGAGCAGTACTTC
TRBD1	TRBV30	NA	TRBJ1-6	CAWSASAGGNSPLHF	TGTGCCTGGAGTGCTTCGGCAGGGGGCAATTCACCCCTCCACTTT
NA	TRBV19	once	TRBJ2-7	CASSIDGTPTYEQYF	TGTGCCAGTAGTATAGACGGGACACCCACATACGAGCAGTACTTC
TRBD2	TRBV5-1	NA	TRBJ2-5	CASSLDRAGGWGQYF	TGCGCCAGCAGCTTGGATCGAGCGGGAGGGTGGGGGCAGTACTTC
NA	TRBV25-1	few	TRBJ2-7	CASSETGVQYF	TGTGCCAGCAGTGAAACGGGTGTGCAGTACTTC
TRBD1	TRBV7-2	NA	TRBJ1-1	CASSLTGTNTEAFF	TGTGCCAGCAGCTTGACAGGGACGAACACTGAAGCTTTCTTT
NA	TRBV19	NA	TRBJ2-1	CASSFGGRTNEQFF	TGTGCCAGTAGTTTTGGTGGGAGGACCAATGAGCAGTTCTTC
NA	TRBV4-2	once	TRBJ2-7	CASSQVLFYEQYF	TGTGCCAGCAGCCAAGTACTCTTCTACGAGCAGTACTTC
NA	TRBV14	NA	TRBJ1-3	CASSQELLGNGNTIYF	TGTGCCAGCAGCCAAGAACTACTAGGGAACGGAAACACCATATATTTT
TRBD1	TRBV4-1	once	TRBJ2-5	CASSQERQGGETQYF	TGCGCCAGCAGCCAAGAACGACAGGGCGGGGAGACCCAGTACTTC